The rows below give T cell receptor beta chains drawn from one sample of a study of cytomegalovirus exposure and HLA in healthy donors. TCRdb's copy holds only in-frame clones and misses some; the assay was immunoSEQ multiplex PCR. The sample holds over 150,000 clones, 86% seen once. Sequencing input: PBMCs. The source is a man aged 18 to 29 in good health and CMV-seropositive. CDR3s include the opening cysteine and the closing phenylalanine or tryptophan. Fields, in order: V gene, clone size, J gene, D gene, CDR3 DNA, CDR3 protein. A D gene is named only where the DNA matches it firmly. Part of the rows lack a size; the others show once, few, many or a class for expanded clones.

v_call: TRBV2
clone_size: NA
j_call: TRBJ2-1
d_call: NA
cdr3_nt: TGTGCCACCTCGGGTAGCGGAAACAATGAGCAGTTCTTC
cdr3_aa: CATSGSGNNEQFF

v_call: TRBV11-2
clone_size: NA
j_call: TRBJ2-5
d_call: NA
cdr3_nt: TGTGCCAGCAGCTTAGATCTAAACCCTGTGTCCCAGTACTTC
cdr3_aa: CASSLDLNPVSQYF

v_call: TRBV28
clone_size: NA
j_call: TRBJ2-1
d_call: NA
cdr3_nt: TGTGCCAGCAGTTCCATCCCTGAGAGGAATGAGCAGTTCTTC
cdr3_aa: CASSSIPERNEQFF

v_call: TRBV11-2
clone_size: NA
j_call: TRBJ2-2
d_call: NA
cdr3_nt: TGTGCCAGCAGCTCACTAATCGTGGCTGCCGGGGAGCTGTTTTTT
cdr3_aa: CASSSLIVAAGELFF

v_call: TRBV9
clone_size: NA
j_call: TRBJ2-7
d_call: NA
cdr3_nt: TGTGCCAGCAGCGCCGTAAGTTCGGTTCCCTACGAGCAGTACTTC
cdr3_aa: CASSAVSSVPYEQYF

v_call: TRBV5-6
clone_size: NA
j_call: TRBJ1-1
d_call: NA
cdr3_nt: TGTGCCAGCAGCTTGGACAGAATGAACACTGAAGCTTTCTTT
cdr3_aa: CASSLDRMNTEAFF

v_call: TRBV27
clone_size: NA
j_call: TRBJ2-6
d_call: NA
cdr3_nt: TGTGCCAGCAGCCCTTCTGGGGCCAACGTCCTGACTTTC
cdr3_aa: CASSPSGANVLTF

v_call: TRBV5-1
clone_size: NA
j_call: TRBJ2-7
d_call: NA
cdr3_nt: TGCGCCAGCAGGTTTGAGGATCTGGCCGAGCAGTACTTC
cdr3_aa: CASRFEDLAEQYF

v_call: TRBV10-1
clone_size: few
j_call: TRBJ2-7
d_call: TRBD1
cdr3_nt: TGCGCCAGCAGTGAGACCCCCGACAGGGGCTCCTACGAGCAGTACTTC
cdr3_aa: CASSETPDRGSYEQYF

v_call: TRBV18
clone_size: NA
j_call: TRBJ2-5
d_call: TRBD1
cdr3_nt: TGTGCCAGCTCACGGACAGGGCGGCAAGAGACCCAGTACTTC
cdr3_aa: CASSRTGRQETQYF

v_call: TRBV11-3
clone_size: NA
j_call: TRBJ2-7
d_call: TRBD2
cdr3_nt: TGTGCCAGCAGCCCGGGACTAGCGGGAACCTACGAGCAGTACTTC
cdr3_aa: CASSPGLAGTYEQYF

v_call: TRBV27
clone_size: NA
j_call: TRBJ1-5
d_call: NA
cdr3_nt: TGTGCCAGCAGTTTAAGGGGGGGAGAGCGCAATCAGCCCCAGCATTTT
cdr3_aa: CASSLRGGERNQPQHF

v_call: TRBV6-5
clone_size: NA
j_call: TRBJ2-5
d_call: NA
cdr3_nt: TGTGCCAGCAGCCCCAGGGTAGCGGTTGGTCGGACCCAGTACTTC
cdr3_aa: CASSPRVAVGRTQYF

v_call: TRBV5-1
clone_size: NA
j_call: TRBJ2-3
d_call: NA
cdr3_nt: TGCGCCAGCAGCTTGGCCTTCTCGACTGTACCGACAGATACGCAGTATTTT
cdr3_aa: CASSLAFSTVPTDTQYF

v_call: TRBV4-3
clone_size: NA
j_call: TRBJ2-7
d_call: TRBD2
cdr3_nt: TGCGCCAGCAGCCAGGAGGTAGCGGGGATGACCTACGAGCAGTACTTC
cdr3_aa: CASSQEVAGMTYEQYF

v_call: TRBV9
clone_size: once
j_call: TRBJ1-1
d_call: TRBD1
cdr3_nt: TGTGCCAGCAGCCCACCGGGGGCAGGGGGCATTGAAGCTTTCTTT
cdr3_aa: CASSPPGAGGIEAFF

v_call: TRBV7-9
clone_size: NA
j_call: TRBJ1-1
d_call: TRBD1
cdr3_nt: TGTGCCAGCAGCTTCGGGGGGACAGGGGGAAGAGCTTTCTTT
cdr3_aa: CASSFGGTGGRAFF

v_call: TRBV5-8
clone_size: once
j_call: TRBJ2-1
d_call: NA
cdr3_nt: TGTGCCAGCAGCTTGTCCCGGGTAGTGGCGGATGAGCAGTTCTTC
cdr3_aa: CASSLSRVVADEQFF

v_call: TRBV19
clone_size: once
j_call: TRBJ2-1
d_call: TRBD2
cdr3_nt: TGTGCCAGTAGTTGGTCTGGGACTAGCGGGATCGGCGAGCAGTTCTTC
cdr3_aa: CASSWSGTSGIGEQFF

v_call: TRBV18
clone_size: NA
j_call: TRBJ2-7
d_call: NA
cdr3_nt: TGTGCCAGCTCACCCTCGGGGTGGGACTCCTCCTACGAGCAGTACTTC
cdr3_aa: CASSPSGWDSSYEQYF

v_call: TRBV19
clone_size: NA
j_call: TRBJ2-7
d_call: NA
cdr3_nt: TGTGCCAGTAGTATACGGGACTCCTACGAGCAGTACTTC
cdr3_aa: CASSIRDSYEQYF

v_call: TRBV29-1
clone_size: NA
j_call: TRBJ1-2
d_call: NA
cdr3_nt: TGCAGCGTTGAAGGGCACGCTAGCGGCTACACCTTC
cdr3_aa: CSVEGHASGYTF

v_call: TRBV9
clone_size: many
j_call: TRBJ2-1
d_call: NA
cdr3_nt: TGTGCCAGCAGCGTAGCGTCAGACTCTACCTACAATGAGCAGTTCTTC
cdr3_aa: CASSVASDSTYNEQFF

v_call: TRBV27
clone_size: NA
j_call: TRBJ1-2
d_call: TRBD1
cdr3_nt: TGTGCCAGCAGGAGACAGGGGAGGGATGGCTACACCTTC
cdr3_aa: CASRRQGRDGYTF

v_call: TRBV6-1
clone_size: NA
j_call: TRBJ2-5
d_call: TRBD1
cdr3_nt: TGTGCCAGCCGCCAAGAGGACAGGCAAGAGACCCAGTACTTC
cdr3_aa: CASRQEDRQETQYF

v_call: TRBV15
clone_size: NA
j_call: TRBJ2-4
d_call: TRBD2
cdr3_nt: TGTGCCACCAGCAGGGGTCACACTAGCGGGGGACTAGCCAAAAACATTCAGTACTTC
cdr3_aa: CATSRGHTSGGLAKNIQYF

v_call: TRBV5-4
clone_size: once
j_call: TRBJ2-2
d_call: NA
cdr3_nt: TGTGCCAGCAGCTTGGTCCCATACAGGGAAGGGGCCGGGGAGCTGTTTTTT
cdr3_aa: CASSLVPYREGAGELFF

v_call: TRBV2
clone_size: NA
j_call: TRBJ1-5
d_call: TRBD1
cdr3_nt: TGTGCCAGCAGCCTAACCCGAAGACAGGGGGCCGGGAATCAGCCCCAGCATTTT
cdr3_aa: CASSLTRRQGAGNQPQHF

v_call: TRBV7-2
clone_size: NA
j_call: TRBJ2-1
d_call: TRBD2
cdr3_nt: TGTGCCAGCAGCCTATGGACTAGCGGGGTTTACAATGAGCAGTTCTTC
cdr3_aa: CASSLWTSGVYNEQFF

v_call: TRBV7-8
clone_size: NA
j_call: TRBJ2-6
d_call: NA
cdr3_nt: TGTGCCAGCAGCGGAACAGGGTCGTATGGGGCCAACGTCCTGACTTTC
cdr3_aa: CASSGTGSYGANVLTF

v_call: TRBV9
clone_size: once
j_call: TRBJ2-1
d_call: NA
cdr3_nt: TGTGCCAGCAGCGTAGTGGCAGGGGGGCCCCGGTTCTTC
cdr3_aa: CASSVVAGGPRFF

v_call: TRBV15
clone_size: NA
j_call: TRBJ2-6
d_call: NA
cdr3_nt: TGTGCCACCAGCAGAGATCCGACACGGTCTGGGGCCAACGTCCTGACTTTC
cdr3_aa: CATSRDPTRSGANVLTF

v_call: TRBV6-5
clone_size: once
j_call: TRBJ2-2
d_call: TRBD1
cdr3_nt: TGTGCCAGCAGTGCGGACAGGGGCACCGGGGAGCTGTTTTTT
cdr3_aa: CASSADRGTGELFF

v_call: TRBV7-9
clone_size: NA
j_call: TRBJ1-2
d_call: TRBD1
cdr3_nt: TGTGCCAGCAGCGCCTTATTGGACAGGGGATATGGCTACACCTTC
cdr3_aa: CASSALLDRGYGYTF

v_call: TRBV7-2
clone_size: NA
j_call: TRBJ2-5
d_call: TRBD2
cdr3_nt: TGTGCCAGCAGCTTAGAGGGGACTAGCGGGAGGGCCTGGGAGACCCAGTACTTC
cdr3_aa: CASSLEGTSGRAWETQYF

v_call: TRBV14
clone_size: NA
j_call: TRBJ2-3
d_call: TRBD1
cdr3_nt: TGTGCCAGCAGCCCGTGGACAGGGAGCAAGGATACGCAGTATTTT
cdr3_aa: CASSPWTGSKDTQYF

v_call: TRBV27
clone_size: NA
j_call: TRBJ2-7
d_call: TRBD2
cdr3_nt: TGTGCCAGCAAACCAAGAGCGGGAGGCAACTCCTACGAGCAGTACTTC
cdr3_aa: CASKPRAGGNSYEQYF

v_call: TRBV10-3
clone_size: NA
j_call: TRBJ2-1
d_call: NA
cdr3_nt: TGTGCCATCCGAGGGTTCCCCTACAATGAGCAGTTCTTC
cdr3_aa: CAIRGFPYNEQFF

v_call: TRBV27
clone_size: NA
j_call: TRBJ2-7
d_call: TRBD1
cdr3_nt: TGTGCCAGCAATCCCGTGGACAGGGGGTTCTACGAGCAGTACTTC
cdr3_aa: CASNPVDRGFYEQYF

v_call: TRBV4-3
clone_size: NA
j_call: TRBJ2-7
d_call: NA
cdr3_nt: TGCGCCAGCAGCCAAGTCACCTTCGACAGCTCCTACGAGCAGTACTTC
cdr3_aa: CASSQVTFDSSYEQYF